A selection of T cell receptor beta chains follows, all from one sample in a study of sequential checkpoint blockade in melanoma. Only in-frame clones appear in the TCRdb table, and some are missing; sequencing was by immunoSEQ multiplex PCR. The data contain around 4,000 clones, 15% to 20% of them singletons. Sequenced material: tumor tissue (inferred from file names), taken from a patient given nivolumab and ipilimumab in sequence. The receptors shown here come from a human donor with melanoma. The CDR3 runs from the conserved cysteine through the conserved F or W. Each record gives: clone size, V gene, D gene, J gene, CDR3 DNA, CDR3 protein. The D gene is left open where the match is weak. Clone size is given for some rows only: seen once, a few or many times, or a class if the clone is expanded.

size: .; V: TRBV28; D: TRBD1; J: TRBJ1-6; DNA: TGTGCCAGCAGTTTAGGACAGGGTTTCCGTACACCCCTCCACTTT; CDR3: CASSLGQGFRTPLHF
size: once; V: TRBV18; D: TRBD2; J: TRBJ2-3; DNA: TGTGCCAGCTCACCACTCCGGGGGGGCTGGGCAGATACGCAGTATTTT; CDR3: CASSPLRGGWADTQYF
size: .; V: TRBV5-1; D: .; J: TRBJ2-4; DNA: TGCGCCAGCAGCTTGACAGGGGAGGGCAAAAACATTCAGTACTTC; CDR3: CASSLTGEGKNIQYF
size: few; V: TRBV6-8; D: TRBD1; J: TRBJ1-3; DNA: TGTGCCAGCAGTATCGGACAGGGGGGCAAGGTCATATATTTT; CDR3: CASSIGQGGKVIYF
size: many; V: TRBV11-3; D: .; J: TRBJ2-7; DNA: TGTGCCAGCAGGGGGGGTGGGAGTCCCTACGAGCAGTACTTC; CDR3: CASRGGGSPYEQYF
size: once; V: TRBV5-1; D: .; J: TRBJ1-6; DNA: TGCGCCAGCAGCTTGGACGGACGGAGTAATTCACCCCTCCACTTT; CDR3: CASSLDGRSNSPLHF
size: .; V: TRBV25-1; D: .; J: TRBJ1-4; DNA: TGTGCCAGCAGTGAACCCTTGGGAAGGGCCGGCAACCTGTTTTTT; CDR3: CASSEPLGRAGNLFF
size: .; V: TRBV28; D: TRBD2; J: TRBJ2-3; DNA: TGTGCCAGCAGTACAGAGCGGGGGGGCAGGGATACGCAGTATTTT; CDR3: CASSTERGGRDTQYF
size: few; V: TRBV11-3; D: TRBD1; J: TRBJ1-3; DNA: TGTGCCAGCAGCGACAGACAGGGGGCCGGTGGAAACACCATATATTTT; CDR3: CASSDRQGAGGNTIYF
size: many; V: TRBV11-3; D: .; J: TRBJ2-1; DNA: TGTGCCAGCAGACAGGCAGGGAGTTCCTACAATGAGCAGTTCTTC; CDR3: CASRQAGSSYNEQFF
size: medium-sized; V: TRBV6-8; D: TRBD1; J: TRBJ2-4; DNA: TGTGCCAGCATGCAACAGGGGTCACCAGCCAAAAACATTCAGTACTTC; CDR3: CASMQQGSPAKNIQYF
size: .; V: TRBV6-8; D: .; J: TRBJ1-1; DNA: TGTGCCATCAAACGCGACTTGAACACTGAAGCTTTCTTT; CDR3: CAIKRDLNTEAFF
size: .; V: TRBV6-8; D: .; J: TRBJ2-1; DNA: TGTGCCAGCAGTCACGCCACGAATGAGCAGTTCTTC; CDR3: CASSHATNEQFF
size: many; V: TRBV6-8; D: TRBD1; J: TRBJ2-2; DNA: TGTGCCAGCAAAGGGACAGGGGTGTCAGTGCGACCCGCCGGGGAGCTGTTTTTT; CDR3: CASKGTGVSVRPAGELFF
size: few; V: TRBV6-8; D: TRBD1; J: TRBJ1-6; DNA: TGTGCCATCAGTAGACAGGGGACGAATTCACCCCTCCACTTT; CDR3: CAISRQGTNSPLHF
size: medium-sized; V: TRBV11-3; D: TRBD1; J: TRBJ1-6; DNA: TGTGCCAGCAGCTTTACAGGGGAATTGGATTCACCCCTCCACTTT; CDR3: CASSFTGELDSPLHF
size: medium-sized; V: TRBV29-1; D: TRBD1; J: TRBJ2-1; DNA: TGCAGCGGGATGGGACAGGGAACGTACAATGAGCAGTTCTTC; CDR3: CSGMGQGTYNEQFF
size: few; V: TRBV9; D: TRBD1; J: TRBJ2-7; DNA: TGTGCCAGCCTAGGTAGGGGACAGGAGGGCTACGAGCAGTACTTC; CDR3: CASLGRGQEGYEQYF
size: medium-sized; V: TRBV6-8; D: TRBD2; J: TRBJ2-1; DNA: TGTGCCAGCAGTTACTCGAACCGCCTAGCGGGGGTAAGAGAGCAGTTCTTC; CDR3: CASSYSNRLAGVREQFF
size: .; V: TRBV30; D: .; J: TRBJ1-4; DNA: TGTGCCTGGAGGACAGCAACTAATGAAAAACTGTTTTTT; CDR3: CAWRTATNEKLFF
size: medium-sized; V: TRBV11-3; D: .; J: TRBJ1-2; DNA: TGTGCCAGCAGCCTCCGGGAGGATGCGATTGGGGGCTACACCTTC; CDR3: CASSLREDAIGGYTF
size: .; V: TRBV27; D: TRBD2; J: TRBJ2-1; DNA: TGTGCCAGCAGATTAAGGAGGACTAGCGGGGCAAGCTCCTACAATGAGCAGTTCTTC; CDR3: CASRLRRTSGASSYNEQFF
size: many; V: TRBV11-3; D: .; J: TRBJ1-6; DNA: TGTGCCAGCAGCTTAGAGGTAGTGGATAATTCACCCCTCCACTTT; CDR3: CASSLEVVDNSPLHF
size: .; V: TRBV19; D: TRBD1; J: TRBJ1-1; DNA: TGTGCCAGTAGTACTGGGACAGGGAGGAGTGTGAACACTGAAGCTTTCTTT; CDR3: CASSTGTGRSVNTEAFF
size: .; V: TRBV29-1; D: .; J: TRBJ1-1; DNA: TGCAGCGTTGAACCTACCCGGGGGAACACTGAAGCTTTCTTT; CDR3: CSVEPTRGNTEAFF
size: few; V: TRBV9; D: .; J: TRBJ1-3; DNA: TGTGCCAGCAGCGTAGTTGACACGCCGGGCGCTGGAAACACCATATATTTT; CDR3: CASSVVDTPGAGNTIYF
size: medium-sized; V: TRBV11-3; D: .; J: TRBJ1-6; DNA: TGTGCCAGCAGCTTGGATCAGGGGTTGAACAATTCACCCCTCCACTTT; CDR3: CASSLDQGLNNSPLHF
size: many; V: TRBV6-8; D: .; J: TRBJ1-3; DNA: TGTGCCAGCAGTTACTCGAGTGGGGGCTCTGGAAACACCATATATTTT; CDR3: CASSYSSGGSGNTIYF
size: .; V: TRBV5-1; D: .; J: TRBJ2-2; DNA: TGCGCCAGCAGCTTACGGGGGGCCAGGAACACCGGGGAGCTGTTTTTT; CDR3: CASSLRGARNTGELFF
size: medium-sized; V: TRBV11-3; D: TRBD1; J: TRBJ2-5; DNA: TGTGCCAGCAGCCCCACAGGGGGCCAAGAGACCCAGTACTTC; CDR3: CASSPTGGQETQYF
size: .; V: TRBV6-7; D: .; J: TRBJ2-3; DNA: TGTGCCACCAAGTCAGTAGATACGCAGTATTTT; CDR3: CATKSVDTQYF
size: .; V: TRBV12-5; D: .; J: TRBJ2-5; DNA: TGTGCCAGCACCGTCGGGTTTGGCCGGGAGACCCAGTACTTC; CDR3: CASTVGFGRETQYF
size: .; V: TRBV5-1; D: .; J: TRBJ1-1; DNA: TGCGCCAGCAGCTTGCGGACAGACGGGGGCACTGAAGCTTTCTTT; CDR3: CASSLRTDGGTEAFF
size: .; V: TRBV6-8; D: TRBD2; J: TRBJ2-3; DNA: TGTGCCAGCAGTCAACTAGCGGCGGGGGATACGCAGTATTTT; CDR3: CASSQLAAGDTQYF
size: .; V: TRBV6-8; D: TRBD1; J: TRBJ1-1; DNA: TGTGCCAGCAGTTACCCGACAGGGGGAGTCACTGAAGCTTTCTTT; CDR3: CASSYPTGGVTEAFF
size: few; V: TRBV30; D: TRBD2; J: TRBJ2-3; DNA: TGTGCCTGGAGTGTAGGCGGGGGGGGCACAGATACGCAGTATTTT; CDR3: CAWSVGGGGTDTQYF
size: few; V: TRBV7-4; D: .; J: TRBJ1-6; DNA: TGTGCCAGCAGCGACAGAAGTGGTTCACCCCTCCACTTT; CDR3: CASSDRSGSPLHF
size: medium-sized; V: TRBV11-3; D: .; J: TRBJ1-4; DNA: TGTGCCAGCAGCCCGACCCAGGGAAGCGAAAAACTGTTTTTT; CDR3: CASSPTQGSEKLFF
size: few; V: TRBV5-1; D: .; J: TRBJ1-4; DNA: TGCGCCAGCAGCTGGGGGGACGCCTTTAATGAAAAACTGTTTTTT; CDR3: CASSWGDAFNEKLFF
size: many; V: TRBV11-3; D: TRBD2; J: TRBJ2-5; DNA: TGTGCCAGCAGCTTGGATACGGGGGGGGTGGAGACCCAGTACTTC; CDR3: CASSLDTGGVETQYF
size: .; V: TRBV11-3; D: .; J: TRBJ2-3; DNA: TGTGCCAGCAGCTCAGGGGCCCCCGGCTCCGATACGCAGTATTTT; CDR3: CASSSGAPGSDTQYF
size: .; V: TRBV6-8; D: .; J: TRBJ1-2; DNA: TGTGCCAGCAGTACCACAGGGAGCGGCTACACCTTC; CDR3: CASSTTGSGYTF
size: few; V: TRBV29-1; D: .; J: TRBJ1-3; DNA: TGCAGCGTTGTTATCGGGGGGAACTCTGGAAACACCATATATTTT; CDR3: CSVVIGGNSGNTIYF
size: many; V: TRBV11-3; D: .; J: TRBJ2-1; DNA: TGTGCCAGCAGCTCGTTAGCGGTAGGGGGGTACAATGAGCAGTTCTTC; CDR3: CASSSLAVGGYNEQFF
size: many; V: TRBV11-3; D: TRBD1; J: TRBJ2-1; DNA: TGTGCCAGCAGCTCACCGGGACAGGGGAACAATGAGCAGTTCTTC; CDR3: CASSSPGQGNNEQFF
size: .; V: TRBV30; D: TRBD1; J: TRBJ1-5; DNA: TGTGCCTGGAGCTTTGGGACAGTTAGCAATCAGCCCCAGCATTTT; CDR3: CAWSFGTVSNQPQHF
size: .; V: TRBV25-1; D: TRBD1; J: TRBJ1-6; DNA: TGTGCCAGCAGTGCCACGGGACAGAATTCACCCCTCCACTTT; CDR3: CASSATGQNSPLHF
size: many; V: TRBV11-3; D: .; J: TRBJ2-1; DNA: TGTGCCAGCAGCCCCTTGGTTGGCTTCAGGGGCGATGAGCAGTTCTTC; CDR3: CASSPLVGFRGDEQFF
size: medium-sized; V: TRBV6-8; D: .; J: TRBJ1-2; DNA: TGTGCCAGCACCAACAGGGAGGGAAGAAGCTATGGCTACACCTTC; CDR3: CASTNREGRSYGYTF
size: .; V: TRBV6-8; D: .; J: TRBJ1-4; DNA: TGTGCCAGCAGTTACGTCGAGACAGGTTGGGAAAAACTGTTTTTT; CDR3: CASSYVETGWEKLFF
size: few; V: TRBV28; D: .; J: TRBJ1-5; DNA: TGTGCCAGTTGGACGGGCAATCAGCCCCAGCATTTT; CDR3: CASWTGNQPQHF
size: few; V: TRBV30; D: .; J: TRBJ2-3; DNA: TGTGCCTGGGGTCGTGGGGGAACGCAGTATTTT; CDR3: CAWGRGGTQYF
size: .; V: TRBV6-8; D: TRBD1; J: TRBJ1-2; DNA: TGTGCCAGCATAGGGGAAGGGACAGGGGGCGAGAACTATGGCTACACCTTC; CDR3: CASIGEGTGGENYGYTF
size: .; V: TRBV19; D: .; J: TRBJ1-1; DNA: TGTGCCAGTAGTATAATTGAGGACACTGAAGCTTTCTTT; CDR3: CASSIIEDTEAFF
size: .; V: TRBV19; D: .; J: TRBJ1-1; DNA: TGTGCCAGTAGCGGGCGGAGTTCGTTCACTGAAGCTTTCTTT; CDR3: CASSGRSSFTEAFF